The rows below give T cell receptor beta chains drawn from one sample of a study of graft-versus-host responses after intestinal transplantation. Sequencing was performed with immunoSEQ multiplex PCR; in TCRdb, only in-frame clones are kept and a portion is missing. The sample has some 8,200 clones; about 75% are singletons. Here the sequenced sample was ileum tissue, taken 226 days after intestinal transplant. The receptors come from a human patient who received an intestinal transplant, so some T cells may come from the graft donor. Both conserved end residues are part of each CDR3. The D gene is left open where the match is weak. Clone size appears in some rows only: once, few, many, or a class for an expanded clone.

size: once
V: TRBV5-8
J: TRBJ2-7
D: .
DNA: TGTGCCAGCAGCTTCCTTGGACACGGTCAGGACGAGCAGTACTTC
CDR3: CASSFLGHGQDEQYF

size: .
V: TRBV15
J: TRBJ2-1
D: .
DNA: TGTGCCACCAGGAATAGCCCCGCCAATGAGCAGTTCTTC
CDR3: CATRNSPANEQFF

size: .
V: TRBV7-2
J: TRBJ2-1
D: .
DNA: TGTGCCAGCAGCGGTCAGAACTACAATGAGCAGTTCTTC
CDR3: CASSGQNYNEQFF

size: .
V: TRBV28
J: TRBJ2-2
D: .
DNA: TGTGCCAGCAGTTTAGGGGGGGCGGGCACCGGGGAGCTGTTTTTT
CDR3: CASSLGGAGTGELFF

size: .
V: TRBV5-8
J: TRBJ2-2
D: .
DNA: TGTGCCAGCAGCTTGGCCCGCCAGGTGAACACCGGGGAGCTGTTTTTT
CDR3: CASSLARQVNTGELFF

size: once
V: TRBV13
J: TRBJ2-7
D: .
DNA: TGTGCCAGCAGCTTATCCGGTGTCCTCTCCTACGAGCAGTACTTC
CDR3: CASSLSGVLSYEQYF

size: .
V: TRBV2
J: TRBJ1-4
D: .
DNA: TGTGCCAGCAGGGCCCCCTGGGGAGGGAATGAAAAACTGTTTTTT
CDR3: CASRAPWGGNEKLFF

size: .
V: TRBV6-1
J: TRBJ2-7
D: TRBD1
DNA: TGTGCCAGCAGGGGCACAGGGGTCCACGAGCAGTACTTC
CDR3: CASRGTGVHEQYF

size: .
V: TRBV30
J: TRBJ1-1
D: TRBD1
DNA: TGTGCCTGGGCTCCGGGCAGGGGGTACACTGAAGCTTTCTTT
CDR3: CAWAPGRGYTEAFF

size: .
V: TRBV5-6
J: TRBJ1-3
D: .
DNA: TGTGCCAGCAGCTTGGCCACAGGGTATGGAAACACCATATATTTT
CDR3: CASSLATGYGNTIYF

size: .
V: TRBV6-1
J: TRBJ1-6
D: .
DNA: TGTGCCAGCAGTGAAGGTAGGGGAGGAAATTCACCCCTCCACTTT
CDR3: CASSEGRGGNSPLHF

size: once
V: TRBV11-2
J: TRBJ2-7
D: .
DNA: TGTGCCAGCAGCTTAGGGGCACTTGGGGACTACGAGCAGTACTTC
CDR3: CASSLGALGDYEQYF

size: few
V: TRBV15
J: TRBJ2-1
D: .
DNA: TGTGCCACCAGCTTGCCAGCGGGTCCCCACAATGAGCAGTTCTTC
CDR3: CATSLPAGPHNEQFF

size: few
V: TRBV19
J: TRBJ2-2
D: .
DNA: TGTGCCAGTAGCTTTAGATACACCGGGGAGCTGTTTTTT
CDR3: CASSFRYTGELFF

size: .
V: TRBV27
J: TRBJ1-1
D: .
DNA: TGTGCCAGCAGTTTCCTCGGGTCGTCTGAAGCTTTCTTT
CDR3: CASSFLGSSEAFF

size: .
V: TRBV30
J: TRBJ1-1
D: .
DNA: TGTGCCTGGAGTCAACAGGGTCGGGCTGAAGCTTTCTTT
CDR3: CAWSQQGRAEAFF

size: .
V: TRBV27
J: TRBJ2-5
D: .
DNA: TGTGCCAGCAGTTCCCCCGGGGGGACCCAGTACTTC
CDR3: CASSSPGGTQYF

size: .
V: TRBV29-1
J: TRBJ2-5
D: TRBD2
DNA: TGCAGCGTTGTGTTTATTGTGGGCCTAGCGGGAGAGCAAGAGACCCAGTACTTC
CDR3: CSVVFIVGLAGEQETQYF

size: once
V: TRBV30
J: TRBJ2-3
D: TRBD2
DNA: TGTGCCTGGAGTGTAAAGAGGACTAGCGGGGGGACCGAGGACACAGATACGCAGTATTTT
CDR3: CAWSVKRTSGGTEDTDTQYF

size: .
V: TRBV5-1
J: TRBJ2-3
D: TRBD2
DNA: TGCGCCAGCAGCTTCTTAGCGGGAGTAAGACCAGATACGCAGTATTTT
CDR3: CASSFLAGVRPDTQYF

size: .
V: TRBV10-1
J: TRBJ1-1
D: .
DNA: TGCGCCAGCAGCGCCGGGAACACTGAAGCTTTCTTT
CDR3: CASSAGNTEAFF

size: .
V: TRBV11-2
J: TRBJ1-1
D: .
DNA: TGTGCCAGCAGCTTAAGGGCAGGGTTTGAAGCTTTCTTT
CDR3: CASSLRAGFEAFF

size: .
V: TRBV5-1
J: TRBJ2-1
D: TRBD1
DNA: TGCGCCAGCAGCCCCGGGACAGGGGGCAATGAGCAGTTCTTC
CDR3: CASSPGTGGNEQFF

size: .
V: TRBV11-2
J: TRBJ1-2
D: .
DNA: TGTGCCAGCAGCTTAGATCTTTTTTTGTACAGAGCTAACTATGGCTACACCTTC
CDR3: CASSLDLFLYRANYGYTF

size: .
V: TRBV2
J: TRBJ1-4
D: .
DNA: TGTGCCAGCAGTGAAGCGGGGGGGGTCACTAATGAAAAACTGTTTTTT
CDR3: CASSEAGGVTNEKLFF

size: .
V: TRBV6-6
J: TRBJ2-7
D: .
DNA: TGTGCCAGCAGTTACAGGGGCGCATCCTACGAGCAGTACTTC
CDR3: CASSYRGASYEQYF

size: .
V: TRBV7-2
J: TRBJ2-3
D: .
DNA: TGTGCCAGCAGCTTACCGCCTTCTAGCTCAGATACGCAGTATTTT
CDR3: CASSLPPSSSDTQYF

size: .
V: TRBV6-4
J: TRBJ2-1
D: TRBD2
DNA: TGTGCCAGCAGTGAAGGCCGAGCGGGAGGGCCCTCCTTCTTC
CDR3: CASSEGRAGGPSFF

size: .
V: TRBV19
J: TRBJ2-1
D: .
DNA: TGTGCCAGTAAGTACGGGTCTGGATTCGATGAGCAGTTCTTC
CDR3: CASKYGSGFDEQFF

size: once
V: TRBV5-1
J: TRBJ2-1
D: TRBD1
DNA: TGCGCCAGCAGCTGGATACAGGGGGCCCCCTACAATGAGCAGTTCTTC
CDR3: CASSWIQGAPYNEQFF

size: .
V: TRBV6-5
J: TRBJ2-3
D: TRBD1
DNA: TGTGCCAGCAGTTACTTCGGGACAGGGAAGGATACGCAGTATTTT
CDR3: CASSYFGTGKDTQYF

size: .
V: TRBV10-3
J: TRBJ2-7
D: TRBD2
DNA: TGTGCCATCAGTGGGCGGGGGGCGGAATCTAGGGAGCAGTACTTC
CDR3: CAISGRGAESREQYF

size: .
V: TRBV7-2
J: TRBJ1-2
D: TRBD1
DNA: TGTGCCAGCAGCTTATGGACAGGGAAGGGCTACACCTTC
CDR3: CASSLWTGKGYTF

size: .
V: TRBV21-1
J: TRBJ2-6
D: .
DNA: TGTGCCAGCAGCAAACAGCTCGGTCGGGGACAGGCTCTCTCTGGGGCCAACGTCCTGACTTTC
CDR3: CASSKQLGRGQALSGANVLTF

size: .
V: TRBV7-6
J: TRBJ2-3
D: TRBD1
DNA: TGTGCCAGCAGCTTCGCCGGACAGGGGAAGACAGATACGCAGTATTTT
CDR3: CASSFAGQGKTDTQYF

size: medium-sized
V: TRBV2
J: TRBJ2-7
D: .
DNA: TGTGCCAGCAGTCCCCGGACAGACTACGAGCAGTACTTC
CDR3: CASSPRTDYEQYF

size: .
V: TRBV5-5
J: TRBJ1-1
D: .
DNA: TGTGCCAGCAGCTTAATTAGGAACACTGAAGCTTTCTTT
CDR3: CASSLIRNTEAFF

size: .
V: TRBV2
J: TRBJ2-2
D: TRBD2
DNA: TGTGCCAGCAGTGGGGCAGGGAGGGACACCGGGGAGCTGTTTTTT
CDR3: CASSGAGRDTGELFF

size: .
V: TRBV5-4
J: TRBJ1-2
D: TRBD1
DNA: TGTGCCAGCAGCTTGAGGTCCCTGGGCAGGGGGAAAGGGGGCTACACCTTC
CDR3: CASSLRSLGRGKGGYTF

size: few
V: TRBV4-3
J: TRBJ1-5
D: .
DNA: TGCGCCAGCAGCCAAGTGTTCCGACAAATCAATCAGCCCCAGCATTTT
CDR3: CASSQVFRQINQPQHF

size: once
V: TRBV6-5
J: TRBJ2-3
D: .
DNA: TGTGCCAGCAGTTACGGGAGCCCCAGCACAGATACGCAGTATTTT
CDR3: CASSYGSPSTDTQYF

size: .
V: TRBV14
J: TRBJ1-1
D: .
DNA: TGTGCCAGCAGCCAATTCTGGAGTGGGACTGGGGTTAACACTGAAGCTTTCTTT
CDR3: CASSQFWSGTGVNTEAFF